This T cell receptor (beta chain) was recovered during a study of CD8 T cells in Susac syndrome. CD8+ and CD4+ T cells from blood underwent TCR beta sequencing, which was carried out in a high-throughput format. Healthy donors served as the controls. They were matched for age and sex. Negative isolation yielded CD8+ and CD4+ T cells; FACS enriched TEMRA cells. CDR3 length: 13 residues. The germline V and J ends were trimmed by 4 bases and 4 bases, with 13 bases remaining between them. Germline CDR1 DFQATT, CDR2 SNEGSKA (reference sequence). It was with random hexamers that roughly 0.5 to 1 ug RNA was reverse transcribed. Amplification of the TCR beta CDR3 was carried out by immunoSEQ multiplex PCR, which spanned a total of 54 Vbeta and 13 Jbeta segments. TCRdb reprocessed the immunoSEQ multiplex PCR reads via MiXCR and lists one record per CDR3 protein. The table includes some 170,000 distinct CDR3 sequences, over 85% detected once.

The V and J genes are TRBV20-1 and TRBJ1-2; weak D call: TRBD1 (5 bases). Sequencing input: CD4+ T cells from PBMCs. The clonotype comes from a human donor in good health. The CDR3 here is CSATAGTGYGYTF. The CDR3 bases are TGCAGTGCTACAGCGGGGACGGGCTATGGCTACACCTTC.